This TCR beta chain was observed in a study of PD-1 blockade in classical Hodgkin lymphoma. Study context: Patients had nivolumab dosed at 3 mg/kg, delivered intravenously every 2 weeks.

This clone was observed once. The antigen is unknown. TCRdb's copy holds only in-frame clones and misses some; the assay was immunoSEQ multiplex PCR. The sample consists of 20,000 to 25,000 clones, roughly four fifths of them appearing once. CDR3 length equals 15 residues. The germline CDR1 and CDR2 sequences are SGDLS and YYNGEE. V lost 3 bases and J lost 4; bases outside the gene matches: 8. All patients relapsed after autologous stem cell transplantation, and brentuximab vedotin exposure varied. Whole-study results and caveats: Exclusion covered patients beginning nivolumab under 1 year post-ASCT. Reported baseline diversity: healthy donors highest, relapsed/refractory patients lowest.

The chain couples TRBV9 to TRBJ2-7; 9 nucleotides line up with TRBD2. The clonotype originates from a human donor with classical Hodgkin lymphoma. Sequenced material: peripheral blood mononuclear cells (PBMCs), taken before the second cycle of nivolumab. As DNA, the CDR3 is TGTGCCAGCAGCGCGGGACTAGCAGCGACTTACGAGCAGTACTTC. It encodes CASSAGLAATYEQYF.